These 30 T cell receptor beta chains share one sample of origin, sequenced in a study of T cell repertoires in cytomegalovirus infection. MiXCR, applied by TCRdb to the reads, yields one record per CDR3 protein. Of some 600,000 distinct CDR3 sequences detected, 20% to 25% appear once; the ten largest clones hold 6.5% to 10%. Material: CD8+ T cells from PBMCs. The source is a human donor in good health (CMV status not recorded). Some clones in this sample may be carry-over from other donors' samples.

This clonotype was detected ten times or more. V and J are TRBV7-2 and TRBJ2-2, with D possibly TRBD1 on 6 matching bases. The CDR3 totals 18 residues. Germline CDR1 is SGHTA and CDR2 is FQGNSA. The germline V and J ends were trimmed by 2 bases and 1 base, with 17 bases remaining between them. The CDR3 loop is CASSLNRWARGNTGELFF. In DNA, the CDR3 is TGTGCCAGCAGCTTAAACAGATGGGCCAGGGGGAACACCGGGGAGCTGTTTTTT. The full variable domain, with the rest looked up from reference TRBV7-2 and TRBJ2-2, is GAGVSQSPSNKVTEKGKDVELRCDPISGHTALYWYRQSLGQGLEFLIYFQGNSAPDKSGLPSDRFSAERTGGSVSTLTIQRTQQEDSAVYLCASSLNRWARGNTGELFFGEGSRLTVL.

V gene TRBV14 combines with J gene TRBJ2-1; no clear D. The CDR3 covers 14 residues. CDR1 SGHDN and CDR2 FVKESK come from the germline V gene. Between the trimmed V and J ends, which lost 0 bases and 7 bases, there was a span of 10 bases. The CDR3 here is CASSQELWGNEQFF. DNA of the CDR3: TGTGCCAGCAGCCAAGAGTTATGGGGAAATGAGCAGTTCTTC.

In its sample, this clonotype was seen many times. The chain has TRBV7-6 and TRBJ2-1, with 10 bases identical to TRBD2. This CDR3 has 15 residues. V lost 5 bases, J lost 7 bases, and 8 bases stayed unmatched. In germline, CDR1 is SGHVS, CDR2 FNYEAQ. The CDR3 region has the DNA TGTGCCAGCAGCCCCGGGACTAGCGCGGGTAATGAGCAGTTCTTC. It encodes CASSPGTSAGNEQFF.

The sample holds many counts of this clonotype. J is TRBJ2-7 and V is TRBV7-2; D is unresolved. The CDR3 totals 11 residues. V was cut by 0 bases and J by 6 bases, with 3 bases left in between. The V gene's germline CDR1 is SGHTA and CDR2 FQGNSA. The CDR3 is CASSLAAEQYF. The CDR3 region has the DNA TGTGCCAGCAGCTTAGCGGCCGAGCAGTACTTC.

DNA of the CDR3: TGCGCCAGCAGTCAATTTCCATCGGGGGCGGGGAACACCGGGGAGCTGTTTTTT. Its translation: CASSQFPSGAGNTGELFF. V and J are TRBV23-1 and TRBJ2-2; perhaps D is TRBD1 or TRBD2 (6 bases each). TRBV23-1 is an ORF, and what it does is uncertain. The CDR3 consists of 18 residues. With 1 base removed from V and 1 base from J, the gap between germline ends came to 16 bases.

V and J are TRBV19 and TRBJ2-1, with D perhaps matching TRBD2 (7 bases). The germline V and J ends were trimmed by 3 bases and 3 bases, with 12 bases remaining between them. The germline V gene has CDR1 LNHDA and CDR2 SQIVND (reference sequence). This CDR3 is built from 15 residues. The CDR3 protein is CASSIIGGGYNEQFF. DNA of the CDR3: TGTGCCAGTAGTATTATAGGGGGGGGCTACAATGAGCAGTTCTTC. The full variable domain, with the rest looked up from reference TRBV19 and TRBJ2-1, is DGGITQSPKYLFRKEGQNVTLSCEQNLNHDAMYWYRQDPGQGLRLIYYSQIVNDFQKGDIAEGYSVSREKKESFPLTVTSAQKNPTAFYLCASSIIGGGYNEQFFGPGTRLTVL.

About this clonotype itself: At one of its ends the junction is not consistent with the germline gene, which may arise from a read error. The gene calls are TRBV5-5 and TRBJ2-5, with D perhaps TRBD1 or TRBD2 (7 bases each). The CDR3 runs 16 residues. The germline V gene has CDR1 SGHKS and CDR2 YYEKEE (reference sequence). The CDR3 sequence: CDSSFYTTGEGETQYF. In nucleotides, the CDR3 is TGTGACAGCAGCTTCTACACCACAGGGGAGGGAGAGACCCAGTACTTC.

The chain combines TRBV29-1 with TRBJ1-1; tentatively, D is TRBD1 (5 bases). V lost 7 bases and J lost 5, with 14 bases in between. The CDR3 is made up of 12 amino acids. The V gene's germline CDR1 is SQVTM and CDR2 ANQGSEA. The chain's CDR3 is CSGGRESTEAFF. Here the CDR3 DNA reads TGCAGCGGGGGCCGGGAGTCTACTGAAGCTTTCTTT.

V is TRBV10-3 and J is TRBJ1-2; the D gene is possibly TRBD1 (5 bases). This CDR3 spans 12 amino acids. Trimming left V 5 bases short and J 5 bases short, with 9 bases between. Germline assignment: CDR1 ENHRY and CDR2 SYGVKD. The CDR3 sequence is CAISLGRYGYTF. The CDR3 DNA follows: TGTGCCATCAGTTTGGGACGGTATGGCTACACCTTC.

There are a few counts of this clonotype. This chain joins TRBV7-9 and TRBJ2-3; 8 nucleotides match TRBD1. Germline CDR1 is SEHNR and CDR2 is FQNEAQ (reference sequence). The ends lost 10 bases at V and 1 base at J; junction bases unmatched: 4. The CDR3 has 13 residues. The CDR3 nucleotides are TGTGCCACCTTGGGACAGGGCACAGATACGCAGTATTTT. Translated: CATLGQGTDTQYF.

V is TRBV25-1 and J is TRBJ1-1, with no clear D. The CDR3 has 12 residues. Trimming removed 4 bases from V and 11 bases from J, with 14 bases in between. The germline CDR1 and CDR2 sequences are MGHDK and SYGVNS. The chain's CDR3 is CASSGTSSWAFF. The CDR3 nucleotides are TGTGCCAGCAGTGGAACCTCTTCTTGGGCTTTCTTT.

V and J are TRBV7-8 and TRBJ2-1; 7 nucleotides agree with TRBD2. CDR1 and CDR2 from the germline V gene are SGHVS and FQNEAQ. CDR3 length: 17 amino acids. V shed 4 bases, J shed 0 bases, and the junction held 9 bases outside the gene matches. CDR3 in DNA: TGTGCCAGCAGCTGGGGGGGGATTGATGTCTCCTACAATGAGCAGTTCTTC. It is translated as CASSWGGIDVSYNEQFF.

This clonotype was seen repeatedly, ten times or more. This chain uses TRBV5-6 with TRBJ1-5; unclear D gene. The CDR3 runs to 14 residues. CDR1 is SGHDT and CDR2 is YYEEEE in the germline V gene. The ends were cut back, 0 bases at V and 1 base at J, with 5 bases in the middle. CDR3 bases: TGTGCCAGCAGCTTGGGCATGAGCAATCAGCCCCAGCATTTT. It codes for CASSLGMSNQPQHF.

Comments on this clonotype: One end of the junction fails to match germline, which may point to a read error. The gene calls are TRBV4-1 and TRBJ2-1; 10 positions match TRBD1. CDR1 MGHRA and CDR2 YSYEKL come from the germline V gene. CDR3 length equals 17 residues. CDR3 protein: CTSSQTLTGGASNEQFF. The CDR3 DNA reads as TGCACCAGCAGCCAGACATTGACAGGGGGCGCGTCAAATGAGCAGTTCTTC.

To note about this clonotype: A much more abundant neighbour one base away suggests this may be a read error. The CDR3 is CASSLRDISSYEQYV. CDR3 nucleotide sequence: TGTGCCAGCAGCTTAAGAGACATAAGCTCCTACGAGCAGTACGTC. This chain uses TRBV7-2 with TRBJ2-7; D is unresolved. Trimming pared 2 bases from V and 0 bases from J, leaving 11 bases between. The CDR3 length is 15 residues. The germline V gene encodes CDR1 SGHTA and CDR2 FQGNSA.

This clonotype turned up a few times. The rearrangement links TRBV7-3 to TRBJ2-1; TRBD2 matches 8 bases. Germline lookup yields CDR1 SGHTA and CDR2 FQGTGA. After removal of 0 bases from V and 5 bases from J, the junction contained 3 bases not matched to a gene. This CDR3 has 15 residues. CDR3 coding DNA: TGTGCCAGCAGCTTAACGGGACTAGGAAACAATGAGCAGTTCTTC. The encoded protein is CASSLTGLGNNEQFF.

The DNA for the CDR3 is TGTGCCAGCAGTTCCGACCAGGGAGATACGCAGTATTTT. Protein sequence: CASSSDQGDTQYF. The chain joins TRBV12-3 or TRBV12-4 to TRBJ2-3, with D perhaps matching TRBD1 (5 bases). The CDR3 covers 13 residues. Trimming removed 4 bases from V and 5 bases from J, with 10 bases in between.

The table lists this clonotype with many counts. The V call is TRBV7-2, the J call TRBJ1-4; D is uncertain. Trimming took off 3 bases at V and 7 bases at J, with 9 bases between the two ends. This CDR3 region has 13 residues. CDR1 is SGHTA, CDR2 FQGNSA, per germline. The CDR3 protein is CASSFEGGEKLFF. The CDR3 DNA reads TGTGCCAGCAGCTTCGAGGGAGGTGAAAAACTGTTTTTT. Full variable domain (outside the CDR3, taken from reference TRBV7-2 and TRBJ1-4): GAGVSQSPSNKVTEKGKDVELRCDPISGHTALYWYRQSLGQGLEFLIYFQGNSAPDKSGLPSDRFSAERTGGSVSTLTIQRTQQEDSAVYLCASSFEGGEKLFFGSGTQLSVL.

A word on this clonotype: Given a much more abundant clone one base away, this may be a read error. This rearrangement joins TRBV28 to TRBJ1-5; D gene ambiguous. Per germline, CDR1 MDHEN and CDR2 SYDVKM. This CDR3 has 13 residues. This CDR3 is CASSSPRTQHQHF. The CDR3 nucleotides are TGTGCCAGCAGTTCTCCAAGAACTCAGCACCAGCATTTT.

In this sample, this clonotype turned up many times. V is TRBV4-2 and J is TRBJ2-1, with TRBD2 as a possible D gene (7 bases). V was pared by 3 bases and J by 7 bases, with 10 bases between. Germline loops: CDR1 LGHNA, CDR2 YNFKEQ. This CDR3 is built from 13 residues. The CDR3 reads CASSQGGGNEQFF. Here the CDR3 DNA reads TGTGCCAGCAGCCAGGGAGGGGGAAATGAGCAGTTCTTC.

V usage is TRBV15 and J usage is TRBJ2-5, with TRBD2 identical over 9 bases. With 0 bases clipped from V and 4 bases from J, the junction kept 9 bases outside the gene matches. CDR3 length: 17 amino acids. Germline V lookup: CDR1 LNHNV, CDR2 YYDKDF (reference sequence). The CDR3 sequence: CATSRDDTAGGRETQYF. The CDR3, as DNA: TGTGCCACCAGCAGAGATGACACGGCGGGGGGGCGAGAGACCCAGTACTTC.

The CDR3 protein is CSASAQPQETQYF. The CDR3 coding sequence is TGCAGTGCTAGCGCACAACCGCAAGAGACCCAGTACTTC. This chain links TRBV20-1 with TRBJ2-5; D is uncertain. This CDR3 comprises 13 residues. Trimming shortened V by 3 bases and J by 2 bases, and 10 bases separated the two germline ends. Per germline, CDR1 DFQATT and CDR2 SNEGSKA (reference sequence).

This clonotype turned up a few times. V gene TRBV9 combines with J gene TRBJ2-3; TRBD2 aligns across 9 bases. The CDR3 totals 17 residues. J lost 1 base, V lost 4 bases, and 10 bases had no gene match. From germline, CDR1 is SGDLS and CDR2 YYNGEE. CDR3 sequence (DNA): TGTGCCAGCAGCCCGGGGACTAGCACCCGCCGCACAGATACGCAGTATTTT. Protein: CASSPGTSTRRTDTQYF. The whole variable domain, filled in from reference TRBV9 and TRBJ2-3, reads DSGVTQTPKHLITATGQRVTLRCSPRSGDLSVYWYQQSLDQGLQFLIQYYNGEERAKGNILERFSAQQFPDLHSELNLSSLELGDSALYFCASSPGTSTRRTDTQYFGPGTRLTVL.

With respect to this clonotype: A much larger clonotype is one base distant, so this may be a read error. The chain employs TRBV7-2 and TRBJ2-2; a weak D match, TRBD2 (5 bases). Germline V gene lookup returns CDR1 SGHTA and CDR2 FQGNSA. The CDR3 spans 14 residues. As DNA, the CDR3 is TGTGCCAGCAGCTTAATAGTGGGCACCGGGGAGCTGTTGTTT. Translation gives CASSLIVGTGELLF.

The rearrangement joins TRBV3-1 to TRBJ2-1; the D gene could be TRBD1 or TRBD2 (5 bases each). Germline V gene sequence: CDR1 LGHDT, CDR2 YNNKEL (reference sequence). The CDR3 spans 14 residues. V was clipped by 4 bases and J by 5 bases, with 12 bases between them. CDR3 protein: CASSRPGRNNEQFF. CDR3 bases: TGTGCCAGCAGCCGACCGGGACGGAACAATGAGCAGTTCTTC.

This clonotype was seen ten or more times. The chain couples TRBV7-2 to TRBJ2-7, with 13 nucleotides matching TRBD2. The CDR3 runs to 17 residues. V shed 4 bases, J shed 0 bases, and the junction held 6 bases outside the gene matches. CDR1 is SGHTA, CDR2 FQGNSA, per germline. CDR3 DNA sequence: TGTGCCAGCAGCTGGACTAGCGGGGGCCACAGCTCCTACGAGCAGTACTTC. It specifies CASSWTSGGHSSYEQYF.

J is TRBJ1-5 and V is TRBV12-3 or TRBV12-4; a possible D gene is TRBD1 (5 bases). V dropped 1 base and J dropped 3 bases, with 13 bases sitting between them. CDR3 length: 16 amino acids. CDR3 DNA sequence: TGTGCCAGCAGTTTAGGAGGAGGTGGGGCCAATCAGCCCCAGCATTTT. Protein: CASSLGGGGANQPQHF.

This clonotype was recorded once. The conserved phenylalanine or tryptophan is not found at the CDR3 terminus, so this likely reflects a read error. The chain links TRBV7-9 to TRBJ1-1; D not resolved. Germline CDR1 and CDR2: SEHNR and FQNEAQ (reference sequence). Deletions cut 5 bases from V and 6 bases from J, with 7 bases between. This CDR3 is built from 11 residues. The CDR3 nucleotides read TGTGCCAGCAGCCAAAGGGCTGAAGCTTTCTTA. As protein: CASSQRAEAFL.

This chain connects TRBV4-3 to TRBJ1-2; 8 bases match TRBD1. The V gene's germline CDR1 is LGHNA and CDR2 YSLEER. The CDR3 loop spans 16 amino acids. Trimming cost V 0 bases and J 2 bases; bases outside gene matches: 5. CDR3 sequence reads: CASSQDWDRWNYGYTF. CDR3 in DNA: TGCGCCAGCAGCCAAGATTGGGACAGGTGGAACTATGGCTACACCTTC.

The chain has TRBV28 and TRBJ1-1, with D possibly TRBD1 on 5 matching bases. The CDR3 has 16 residues. Germline V gene data show CDR1 as MDHEN and CDR2 as SYDVKM. V lost 9 bases and J 5 bases, leaving 25 bases between the germline ends. Here the CDR3 reads CARSLPPGPKGTEAFF. Written as DNA, the CDR3 is TGTGCCAGAAGCCTTCCCCCCGGACCAAAGGGGACTGAAGCTTTCTTT.